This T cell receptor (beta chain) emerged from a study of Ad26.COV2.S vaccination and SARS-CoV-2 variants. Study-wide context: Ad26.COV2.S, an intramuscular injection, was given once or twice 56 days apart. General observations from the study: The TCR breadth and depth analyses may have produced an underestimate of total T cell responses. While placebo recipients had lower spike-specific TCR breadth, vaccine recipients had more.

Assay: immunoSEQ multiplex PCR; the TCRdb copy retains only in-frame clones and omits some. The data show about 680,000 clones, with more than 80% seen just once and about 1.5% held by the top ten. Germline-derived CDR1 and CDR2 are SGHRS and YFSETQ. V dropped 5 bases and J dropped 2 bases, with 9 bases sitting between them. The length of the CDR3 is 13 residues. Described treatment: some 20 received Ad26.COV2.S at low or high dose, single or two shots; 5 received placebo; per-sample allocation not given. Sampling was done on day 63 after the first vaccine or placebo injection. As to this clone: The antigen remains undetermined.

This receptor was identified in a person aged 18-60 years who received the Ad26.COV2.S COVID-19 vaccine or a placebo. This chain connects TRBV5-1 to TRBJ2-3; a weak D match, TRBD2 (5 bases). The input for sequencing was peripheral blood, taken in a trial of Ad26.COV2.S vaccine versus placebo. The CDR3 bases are TGCGCCAGCAGTAGGACTGTCACAGATACGCAGTATTTT. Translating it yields CASSRTVTDTQYF.